Listed below are T cell receptor beta chains from one sample, sequenced in a study of T cells in Graves' hyperthyroidism and ophthalmopathy. TCRdb processed the multiplex PCR reads anew with MiXCR; each CDR3 protein has one entry. The sample has around 350,000 distinct CDR3 sequences; approximately 14% are singletons. Sample: blood. Every receptor here comes from an older woman with Graves' ophthalmopathy. Both conserved end residues are part of each CDR3. Each record gives: V gene, D gene, clone size, J gene, CDR3 DNA, CDR3 protein. A D gene is named only where the DNA matches it firmly. The listing skips clone size in some rows; elsewhere it reads once, few, many or a size class.

v_gene: TRBV7-2
d_gene: NA
abundance: few
j_gene: TRBJ2-7
CDR3nt: TGTGCCAGCAGCTTAGCGATGGCAGTTGAGCAGTACTTC
CDR3aa: CASSLAMAVEQYF

v_gene: TRBV10-3
d_gene: NA
abundance: few
j_gene: TRBJ2-3
CDR3nt: TGTGCCACCAGTTGGGGGGCAAGCACAGATACGCAGTATTTT
CDR3aa: CATSWGASTDTQYF

v_gene: TRBV12-3/TRBV12-4
d_gene: NA
abundance: few
j_gene: TRBJ2-2
CDR3nt: TGTGCCAGCAGTACCGGGACATTGCCCGGGGAGCTGTTTTTT
CDR3aa: CASSTGTLPGELFF

v_gene: TRBV30
d_gene: NA
abundance: many
j_gene: TRBJ2-7
CDR3nt: TGTGCCTGGAGTAGGACCAACTACGAGCAGTACTTC
CDR3aa: CAWSRTNYEQYF

v_gene: TRBV5-1
d_gene: NA
abundance: many
j_gene: TRBJ2-7
CDR3nt: TGCGCCAGCAGCTACCCCGAGGGGGTAGGAGAGCAGTACTTC
CDR3aa: CASSYPEGVGEQYF

v_gene: TRBV7-8
d_gene: NA
abundance: many
j_gene: TRBJ2-1
CDR3nt: TGTGCCAGCAGCCAAAGTCCCAGCTCCTACAATGAGCAGTTCTTC
CDR3aa: CASSQSPSSYNEQFF

v_gene: TRBV29-1
d_gene: NA
abundance: many
j_gene: TRBJ2-3
CDR3nt: TGCAGCGTTGAAACATTGGGCAGTTATACCACAGATACGCAGTATTTT
CDR3aa: CSVETLGSYTTDTQYF

v_gene: TRBV3-1
d_gene: TRBD2
abundance: many
j_gene: TRBJ2-3
CDR3nt: TGTGCCAGCAGCCCTACTAGCGGGGGCACAGATACGCAGTATTTT
CDR3aa: CASSPTSGGTDTQYF

v_gene: TRBV7-3
d_gene: NA
abundance: many
j_gene: TRBJ2-1
CDR3nt: TGTGCCAGCAGCTTACGTTCGGGGGCCTCGTCCTACAATGAGCAGTTCTTC
CDR3aa: CASSLRSGASSYNEQFF

v_gene: TRBV11-2
d_gene: NA
abundance: many
j_gene: TRBJ2-7
CDR3nt: TGTGCCAGCAGCTTAGTCGCCCCCTACGAGCAGTACTTC
CDR3aa: CASSLVAPYEQYF

v_gene: TRBV5-1
d_gene: TRBD1
abundance: many
j_gene: TRBJ2-3
CDR3nt: TGCGCCAGCAGCTTGGTGGGGACAGGGAGCACAGATACGCAGTATTTT
CDR3aa: CASSLVGTGSTDTQYF

v_gene: TRBV2
d_gene: TRBD1
abundance: many
j_gene: TRBJ1-4
CDR3nt: TGTGCCAGCAGTGGTGGGACAGGGGAAGGAGAAAAACTGTTTTTT
CDR3aa: CASSGGTGEGEKLFF

v_gene: TRBV28
d_gene: NA
abundance: NA
j_gene: TRBJ1-1
CDR3nt: TGTGCCAGCAGTTCCCTCACAGGGCGTGCTTTCTTT
CDR3aa: CASSSLTGRAFF

v_gene: TRBV28
d_gene: NA
abundance: many
j_gene: TRBJ1-1
CDR3nt: TGTGCCAGCAGTTTACCAGGGGTCACGAACACTGAAGCTTTCTTT
CDR3aa: CASSLPGVTNTEAFF

v_gene: TRBV20-1
d_gene: TRBD2
abundance: few
j_gene: TRBJ2-3
CDR3nt: TGCAGTGCGGGCAGCGGGAGCGGTTCCAGGATTAGCACAGATACGCAGTATTTT
CDR3aa: CSAGSGSGSRISTDTQYF

v_gene: TRBV9
d_gene: TRBD1
abundance: many
j_gene: TRBJ2-7
CDR3nt: TGTGCCAGCAGCGTAGGAACGGGACAGGGGCGCGAGCAGTACTTC
CDR3aa: CASSVGTGQGREQYF

v_gene: TRBV20-1
d_gene: NA
abundance: many
j_gene: TRBJ2-7
CDR3nt: TGCAGTGCTAGGGACAGTCCGGGGTCTTACGAGCAGTACTTC
CDR3aa: CSARDSPGSYEQYF

v_gene: TRBV9
d_gene: NA
abundance: few
j_gene: TRBJ2-7
CDR3nt: TGTGCCAGCAGCGGAGGGGGGCGGGCGGGAGACCCCTACGAGCAGTACTTC
CDR3aa: CASSGGGRAGDPYEQYF

v_gene: TRBV6-1
d_gene: NA
abundance: many
j_gene: TRBJ1-5
CDR3nt: TGTGCCAGCAGTTATCGCGCCCCCCTCGGGCGCTCCAATCAGCCCCAGCATTTT
CDR3aa: CASSYRAPLGRSNQPQHF

v_gene: TRBV20-1
d_gene: NA
abundance: NA
j_gene: TRBJ2-2
CDR3nt: TGCAGTGCCCCAGTGATAGCCACCGGGGAGCTGTTTTTT
CDR3aa: CSAPVIATGELFF

v_gene: TRBV28
d_gene: TRBD2
abundance: few
j_gene: TRBJ2-1
CDR3nt: TGTGCCAGCAGTCCCGGTATAGCGGGAGCGGCCAATGAGCAGTTCTTC
CDR3aa: CASSPGIAGAANEQFF

v_gene: TRBV7-6
d_gene: TRBD1
abundance: many
j_gene: TRBJ2-7
CDR3nt: TGTGCCAGTAGTTGGACAGGTCCCTCCGAGCAGTACTTC
CDR3aa: CASSWTGPSEQYF

v_gene: TRBV5-6
d_gene: NA
abundance: NA
j_gene: TRBJ1-5
CDR3nt: TGTGCCAGCAGCTTGGCGATGCATCAGCCCCAGCATTTT
CDR3aa: CASSLAMHQPQHF

v_gene: TRBV2
d_gene: TRBD2
abundance: many
j_gene: TRBJ2-5
CDR3nt: TGTGCCAGCAGGAGGGACTATGGGGAGACCCAGTACTTC
CDR3aa: CASRRDYGETQYF

v_gene: TRBV7-9
d_gene: TRBD1
abundance: many
j_gene: TRBJ2-7
CDR3nt: TGTGCCAGCAGCTTATCGGGGGGACAGGGGGGCCACGAGCAGTACTTC
CDR3aa: CASSLSGGQGGHEQYF

v_gene: TRBV5-1
d_gene: NA
abundance: many
j_gene: TRBJ2-7
CDR3nt: TGCGCCAGCAAGCAGGGCGCGTACGAGCAGTACTTC
CDR3aa: CASKQGAYEQYF

v_gene: TRBV3-1
d_gene: TRBD2
abundance: NA
j_gene: TRBJ2-1
CDR3nt: TGTGCCACCACCGGGGGGGCTCGAGGGGCTGAGCAGTTCTTC
CDR3aa: CATTGGARGAEQFF

v_gene: TRBV6-1
d_gene: TRBD1
abundance: many
j_gene: TRBJ1-1
CDR3nt: TGTGCCAGCAGCCTATACAGGGGTACTGAAGCTTTCTTT
CDR3aa: CASSLYRGTEAFF

v_gene: TRBV5-1
d_gene: NA
abundance: many
j_gene: TRBJ2-7
CDR3nt: TGCGCCAGCAGCTTGGAAGGAATCGAGCAGTACTTC
CDR3aa: CASSLEGIEQYF

v_gene: TRBV28
d_gene: TRBD1
abundance: many
j_gene: TRBJ2-5
CDR3nt: TGTGCCAGCAGTGCGGACAGGGGCCTGGCCCAGTACTTC
CDR3aa: CASSADRGLAQYF

v_gene: TRBV20-1
d_gene: TRBD1
abundance: NA
j_gene: TRBJ1-5
CDR3nt: TGCAGTGCCCGGACAGGGTCCAATCAGCCCCAGCATTTT
CDR3aa: CSARTGSNQPQHF

v_gene: TRBV24-1
d_gene: TRBD1
abundance: NA
j_gene: TRBJ2-2
CDR3nt: TGTGCCACCAGTGATTTAGGGGCAGGGGGTGGCGGGGAGCTGTTTTTT
CDR3aa: CATSDLGAGGGGELFF

v_gene: TRBV28
d_gene: TRBD1
abundance: NA
j_gene: TRBJ1-5
CDR3nt: TGTGCCAGCAGTTGGGGACTGACAGGGGGCGCGACTCAGCCCCAGCATTTT
CDR3aa: CASSWGLTGGATQPQHF

v_gene: TRBV27
d_gene: NA
abundance: NA
j_gene: TRBJ1-6
CDR3nt: TGTGCCAGCAGCCCACGGCGGGGGACCAATTCACCCCTCCACTTT
CDR3aa: CASSPRRGTNSPLHF

v_gene: TRBV30
d_gene: NA
abundance: many
j_gene: TRBJ1-5
CDR3nt: TGTGCCTACAATCAGCCCCAGCATTTT
CDR3aa: CAYNQPQHF

v_gene: TRBV27
d_gene: NA
abundance: many
j_gene: TRBJ2-3
CDR3nt: TGTGCCAGCAAGGGGCAGGAGAAAAACACAGATACGCAGTATTTT
CDR3aa: CASKGQEKNTDTQYF

v_gene: TRBV29-1
d_gene: TRBD2
abundance: NA
j_gene: TRBJ2-5
CDR3nt: TGCAGCGTTGAAGTGACTAGCGGGAGCCGGGAGACCCAGTACTTC
CDR3aa: CSVEVTSGSRETQYF

v_gene: TRBV24-1
d_gene: NA
abundance: few
j_gene: TRBJ2-3
CDR3nt: TGTGCCACCAGTGACCCCGGGGCTAGTAGGACAGATACGCAGTATTTT
CDR3aa: CATSDPGASRTDTQYF

v_gene: TRBV27
d_gene: TRBD2
abundance: NA
j_gene: TRBJ2-3
CDR3nt: TGTGCCAGCAGTTTCCACGGGGGGGCAGATACGCAGTATTTT
CDR3aa: CASSFHGGADTQYF

v_gene: TRBV24-1
d_gene: TRBD2
abundance: NA
j_gene: TRBJ2-5
CDR3nt: TGTGCCGCCAGTCAGACGGGGGAGGGAGAGACCCAGTACTTC
CDR3aa: CAASQTGEGETQYF

v_gene: TRBV12-3/TRBV12-4
d_gene: NA
abundance: few
j_gene: TRBJ1-5
CDR3nt: TGTGCCAGCAGTCAAAACCGCGGGGGACAGCCCCAGCATTTT
CDR3aa: CASSQNRGGQPQHF

v_gene: TRBV20-1
d_gene: NA
abundance: many
j_gene: TRBJ2-7
CDR3nt: TGCAGTGCTAGAGAAAGGGACCGTCCGGAGCAGTACTTC
CDR3aa: CSARERDRPEQYF

v_gene: TRBV30
d_gene: NA
abundance: NA
j_gene: TRBJ2-1
CDR3nt: TGTGCCTGGAGAGGGGCCGCGGATGAGCAGTTCTTC
CDR3aa: CAWRGAADEQFF

v_gene: TRBV28
d_gene: NA
abundance: NA
j_gene: TRBJ1-2
CDR3nt: TGTGCCAGCAGTTTACCCCCGGGCGCGCGAGGCTACACCTTC
CDR3aa: CASSLPPGARGYTF

v_gene: TRBV7-9
d_gene: NA
abundance: many
j_gene: TRBJ2-4
CDR3nt: TGTGCCAGCAGCTTAGAGTTCGGTGCCAAAAACATTCAGTACTTC
CDR3aa: CASSLEFGAKNIQYF

v_gene: TRBV19
d_gene: NA
abundance: few
j_gene: TRBJ1-5
CDR3nt: TGTGCCAGTAGTATAGAGCTGCGGTATCCCATCGATCAGCCCCAGCATTTT
CDR3aa: CASSIELRYPIDQPQHF

v_gene: TRBV7-9
d_gene: NA
abundance: many
j_gene: TRBJ2-3
CDR3nt: TGTGCCAGCAGCCCCTTCGGGGCGGCCGACACAGATACGCAGTATTTT
CDR3aa: CASSPFGAADTDTQYF

v_gene: TRBV5-1
d_gene: NA
abundance: few
j_gene: TRBJ2-1
CDR3nt: TGCGCCAGCAGCTTGGGGACAGATCGATACTACAATGAGCAGTTCTTC
CDR3aa: CASSLGTDRYYNEQFF

v_gene: TRBV5-4
d_gene: NA
abundance: few
j_gene: TRBJ2-5
CDR3nt: TGTGCCAGCAGCTTGGGTGGAGGGAAAGAGACCCAGTACTTC
CDR3aa: CASSLGGGKETQYF

v_gene: TRBV15
d_gene: TRBD2
abundance: few
j_gene: TRBJ2-1
CDR3nt: TGTGCCACCAGCAGGGACATAGCGGGAGCCAATGAGCAGTTCTTC
CDR3aa: CATSRDIAGANEQFF

v_gene: TRBV18
d_gene: TRBD1
abundance: many
j_gene: TRBJ2-7
CDR3nt: TGTGCCAGCTCACCAGACAGGGAGCACGAGCAGTACTTC
CDR3aa: CASSPDREHEQYF

v_gene: TRBV7-9
d_gene: NA
abundance: many
j_gene: TRBJ2-7
CDR3nt: TGTGCCAGCCGGAGTGGGGGCTCCTACGAGCAGTACTTC
CDR3aa: CASRSGGSYEQYF

v_gene: TRBV4-1
d_gene: NA
abundance: NA
j_gene: TRBJ2-5
CDR3nt: TGCGCCAGCAGTCGCCCCCCAGGGACAATGGGGGAGACCCAGTACTTC
CDR3aa: CASSRPPGTMGETQYF

v_gene: TRBV9
d_gene: NA
abundance: NA
j_gene: TRBJ2-1
CDR3nt: TGTGCCAGCAGCGTAGCACCAGACAGAGCCTACAATGAGCAGTTCTTC
CDR3aa: CASSVAPDRAYNEQFF